The 5 T cell receptor beta chains below all came from one sample that was sequenced in a study of T-cell memory formation after mild COVID-19. TCRdb reprocessed the 5' RACE reads with MiXCR, giving one entry per CDR3 protein. This table has about 430,000 distinct CDR3 sequences, roughly 18% appearing once. Sequencing was performed on PBMCs or a T cell subset sorted from them (not recorded which). The source is a man between 18 and 29 years old who had mild COVID-19 (a few samples of this study predate the infection). Cell type and time point are not known.

The chain recombines TRBV3-1 with TRBJ2-1, with 10 nucleotides matching TRBD1. This CDR3 has 14 amino acids. Germline V lookup: CDR1 LGHDT, CDR2 YNNKEL (reference sequence). After removal of 3 bases from V and 6 bases from J, the junction contained 2 bases not matched to a gene. The CDR3 nucleotides are TGTGCCAGCAGCCAGAGGGACAGGGGCAATGAGCAGTTCTTC. Its protein is CASSQRDRGNEQFF.

This clonotype was found a few times. This chain connects TRBV7-3 to TRBJ2-1, with D tentatively TRBD2 (6 bases). The germline V gene encodes CDR1 SGHTA and CDR2 FQGTGA. Trimming took 0 bases from V and 0 from J, leaving 12 bases between them. The CDR3 extends over 17 amino acids. Written as DNA, the CDR3 is TGTGCCAGCAGCTTAACAGCACTAGCCAGCTCCTACAATGAGCAGTTCTTC. The encoded protein is CASSLTALASSYNEQFF.

J is TRBJ1-4 and V is TRBV5-1; possible D gene TRBD1, 6 bases. The CDR3 has 17 amino acids. Germline V gene sequence: CDR1 SGHRS, CDR2 YFSETQ. V lost 1 base and J lost 2, with 15 bases in between. CDR3 coding DNA: TGCGCCAGCAGCTTGCTTCCAGGGGAGAGGACTAATGAAAAACTGTTTTTT. Protein: CASSLLPGERTNEKLFF. The full variable domain, in which reference TRBV5-1 and TRBJ1-4 provide the parts outside the CDR3, is KAGVTQTPRYLIKTRGQQVTLSCSPISGHRSVSWYQQTPGQGLQFLFEYFSETQRNKGNFPGRFSGRQFSNSRSEMNVSTLELGDSALYLCASSLLPGERTNEKLFFGSGTQLSVL.

This clonotype has a handful of counts. This chain connects TRBV7-2 to TRBJ2-1; no reliable D call. Deletions cut 0 bases from V and 10 bases from J, with 16 bases between. CDR1 is SGHTA, CDR2 FQGNSA, per germline. The CDR3 covers 15 residues. CDR3 DNA: TGTGCCAGCAGCTTAGCCCAAGGTGGGAATCGAGAGCAGTTCTTC. Protein: CASSLAQGGNREQFF.

This clonotype was seen only a few times. The rearrangement joins TRBV7-2 to TRBJ1-5, with 8 bases that match TRBD1. Germline CDR1 SGHTA, CDR2 FQGNSA. The CDR3 is 15 residues long. After removal of 5 bases from V and 3 bases from J, the junction contained 6 bases not matched to a gene. In DNA form, the CDR3 reads TGTGCCAGCAGCCCACTACAGGGGGTCAATCAGCCCCAGCATTTT. As protein: CASSPLQGVNQPQHF.